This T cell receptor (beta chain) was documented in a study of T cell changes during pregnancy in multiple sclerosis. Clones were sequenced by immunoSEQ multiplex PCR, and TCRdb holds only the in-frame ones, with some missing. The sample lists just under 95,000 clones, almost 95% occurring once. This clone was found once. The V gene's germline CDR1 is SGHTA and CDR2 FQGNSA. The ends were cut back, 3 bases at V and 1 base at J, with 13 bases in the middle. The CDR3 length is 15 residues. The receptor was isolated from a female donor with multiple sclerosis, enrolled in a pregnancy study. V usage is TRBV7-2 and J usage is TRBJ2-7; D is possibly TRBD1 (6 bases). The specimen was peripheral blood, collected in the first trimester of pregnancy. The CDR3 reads CASSLGHGWSYEQYF. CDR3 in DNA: TGTGCCAGCAGCTTGGGACACGGATGGTCCTACGAGCAGTACTTC.